The rows below give T cell receptor beta chains drawn from one sample of a study of blood T cell repertoires in COVID-19. Some clones are missing from TCRdb's copy, which holds only in-frame ones; the method was immunoSEQ multiplex PCR. The repertoire consists of around 140,000 clones, with 60% to 80% occurring once and the leading ten covering 2.5% to 3%. Material for sequencing was PBMCs or T cells enriched from blood (not recorded which). The receptors were sampled from a woman in her forties or fifties who had recovered from COVID-19. The CDR3 runs from the conserved cysteine through the conserved F or W. The order of the fields is clone size, D gene, V gene, J gene, CDR3 DNA, CDR3 protein. The D gene is left open where the match is weak. Some rows mark clone size as missing; the rest say once, few, many or name a class of expanded clone.

-	-	TRBV12-3/TRBV12-4	TRBJ2-7	TGTGCCAGCAGGCGCGGGACCGAATACGAGCAGTACTTC	CASRRGTEYEQYF
-	TRBD1	TRBV18	TRBJ1-5	TGTGCCAGCTCACCACCGCCTAGGGGGCACCCCGATAATCAGCCCCAGCATTTT	CASSPPPRGHPDNQPQHF
-	-	TRBV7-9	TRBJ2-3	TGTGCCAGCAGCCCGAATGGGGCAAGCACAGATACGCAGTATTTT	CASSPNGASTDTQYF
few	-	TRBV7-9	TRBJ1-1	TGTGCCAGCAGCCCTACGGTGAACACTGAAGCTTTCTTT	CASSPTVNTEAFF
-	-	TRBV4-2	TRBJ1-1	TGTGCCAGCAGCCAACCCTACAGGGATAAGTTCACTGAAGCTTTCTTT	CASSQPYRDKFTEAFF
-	-	TRBV6-6	TRBJ2-4	TGTGCCAGCAGGGCGGAACAAGTAGGAGCCCCCATTCAGTACTTC	CASRAEQVGAPIQYF
-	TRBD2	TRBV19	TRBJ2-5	TGTGCCAGTACTCCGGGACTAGGGGGGACCCAGTACTTC	CASTPGLGGTQYF
-	-	TRBV9	TRBJ2-2	TGTGCCAGCAGCGGCCAGGGTACCGGCGGGGAGCTGTTTTTT	CASSGQGTGGELFF
-	TRBD1	TRBV27	TRBJ1-5	TGTGCCAGCAGTGGGACAGGGGGCTTAAATCAGCCCCAGCATTTT	CASSGTGGLNQPQHF
-	TRBD1	TRBV10-3	TRBJ2-2	TGTGCCATCACCTTAGGAGGACAGGGTCCCGCAGGCGGGGAGCTGTTTTTT	CAITLGGQGPAGGELFF
once	-	TRBV20-1	TRBJ2-7	TGCAGTGCTAGTCCGTTTGGAGGGACGGCCTACGAGCAGTACTTC	CSASPFGGTAYEQYF
-	TRBD1	TRBV7-9	TRBJ1-4	TGTGCCAGCAGCATTCACAGGGGGGGAGATGAAAAACTGTTTTTT	CASSIHRGGDEKLFF
-	TRBD2	TRBV10-3	TRBJ2-5	TGTGCCATCAGTACTAGCGTACAAGAGACCCAGTACTTC	CAISTSVQETQYF
-	TRBD1	TRBV11-2	TRBJ1-2	TGTGCCAGCAGCGAGGACAGGCAATCCTATGGCTACACCTTC	CASSEDRQSYGYTF
-	-	TRBV7-9	TRBJ1-5	TGTGCCAGCAGCCAATCGACAGCGAGCAATCAGCCCCAGCATTTT	CASSQSTASNQPQHF
once	TRBD2	TRBV9	TRBJ2-3	TGTGCCAGCAGCGGCGCGGGGGAGGGGGATACGCAGTATTTT	CASSGAGEGDTQYF
-	-	TRBV7-9	TRBJ1-2	TGTGCCAGCAGCTTCTCCCCGGCCGATCGGAGAAAGACCTTC	CASSFSPADRRKTF
-	-	TRBV10-1	TRBJ2-3	TGCGCCACCGGTAGCACAGATACGCAGTATTTT	CATGSTDTQYF
-	-	TRBV18	TRBJ2-3	TGTGCCAGCTCACCGCCCCAGGGGGGTTCAGATACGCAGTATTTT	CASSPPQGGSDTQYF
-	-	TRBV28	TRBJ2-7	TGTGCCAGCAGTTTTGGGAGCTCCTACGAGCAGTACTTC	CASSFGSSYEQYF
once	-	TRBV4-1	TRBJ1-2	TGCGCCAGCAGCCAAGAAGGTACAGATAACTATGGCTACACCTTC	CASSQEGTDNYGYTF
-	TRBD1	TRBV5-4	TRBJ2-7	TGTGCCAGCAGCCCGGACAGGGGTAACTACGAGCAGTACTTC	CASSPDRGNYEQYF
-	TRBD1	TRBV9	TRBJ2-5	TGTGCCAGCAGCGTAGCAGGGACAGGGGGCGCGGAGACCCAGTACTTC	CASSVAGTGGAETQYF
-	TRBD1	TRBV30	TRBJ1-5	TGTGCCTGGAGTGACAGGGGAGAGTTACAGCCCCAGCATTTT	CAWSDRGELQPQHF
-	-	TRBV2	TRBJ2-2	TGTGCCAGCTCTGGGAGATCAGGTACCGGGGAGCTGTTTTTT	CASSGRSGTGELFF
-	TRBD1	TRBV2	TRBJ1-1	TGTGCCAGCAGTGTTGCCATCGGACAGGGGAACACTGAAGCTTTCTTT	CASSVAIGQGNTEAFF
-	TRBD2	TRBV5-1	TRBJ2-2	TGCGCCAGCAGAGTAACTAGCGGGAGGGCCGACGGGGAGCTGTTTTTT	CASRVTSGRADGELFF
-	TRBD1	TRBV5-1	TRBJ2-7	TGCGCCAGCAGCTTGGTTCGGGGACAGTCCTACGAGCAGTACTTC	CASSLVRGQSYEQYF
many	TRBD1	TRBV2	TRBJ1-4	TGTGCCAGCAGTGAAGGGGACAGGATTAATGAAAAACTGTTTTTT	CASSEGDRINEKLFF
-	-	TRBV7-9	TRBJ2-2	TGTGCCAGCAGCTTCGGTGGCGGGGAGCTGTTTTTT	CASSFGGGELFF
-	-	TRBV28	TRBJ2-3	TGTGCCAGCAGTTTGCACCACACGACAGCCGATACGCAGTATTTT	CASSLHHTTADTQYF
once	-	TRBV6-5	TRBJ2-7	TGTGCCACTAACCCGCAGGGACTTAGTTACGAGCAGTACTTC	CATNPQGLSYEQYF